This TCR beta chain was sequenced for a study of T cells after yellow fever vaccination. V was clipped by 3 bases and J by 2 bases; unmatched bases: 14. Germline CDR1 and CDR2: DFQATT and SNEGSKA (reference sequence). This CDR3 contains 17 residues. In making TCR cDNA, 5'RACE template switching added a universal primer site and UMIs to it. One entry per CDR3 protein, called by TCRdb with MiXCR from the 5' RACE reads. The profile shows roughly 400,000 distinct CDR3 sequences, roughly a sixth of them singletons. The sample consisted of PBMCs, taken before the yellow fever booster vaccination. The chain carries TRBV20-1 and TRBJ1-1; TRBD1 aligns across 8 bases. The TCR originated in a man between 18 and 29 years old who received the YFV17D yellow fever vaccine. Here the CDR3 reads CSAREAGGAGFNTEAFF. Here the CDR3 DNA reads TGCAGTGCTAGGGAAGCAGGGGGCGCCGGATTCAACACTGAAGCTTTCTTT.